This record covers a single T cell receptor (beta chain). The antigen remains unidentified. This sample was taken from a study of CD8 T cell repertoires and HIV-1 epitope variants. General study findings and limits: This assay reports beta chains of antigen-expanded cells, not T cell function.

Repertoires were generated with immunoSEQ multiplex PCR, while TCRdb's copy carries only in-frame clones and drops some. The sample lists over 4,500 clones; 66% were seen once. Sequenced sample: cultured CD8+ T cells derived from PBMCs. This clonotype was obtained from a male donor with HIV.

For the CDR3, the DNA is TGTGCCATCACCCCGGACAGGGGGGGTACCATATATTTT. Translating gives CAITPDRGGTIYF. The gene calls are TRBV10-3 and TRBJ1-3; 10 bases fit TRBD1. CDR3 length: 13 residues. After removal of 7 bases from V and 10 bases from J, the junction contained 7 bases not matched to a gene. Per the germline V gene, CDR1 is ENHRY and CDR2 is SYGVKD.